This T cell receptor beta chain was retrieved from a study of blood T cell repertoires in COVID-19. On the study more broadly: T cells, B-cell-depleted T cells, or PBMCs supplied cDNA or gDNA.

Assay: immunoSEQ multiplex PCR; the TCRdb copy retains only in-frame clones and omits some. Here the sample spans 45,000 to 70,000 clones, 75% to 90% being singletons. Trimming removed 3 bases at V and 4 bases at J, with 10 bases between. This CDR3 is built from 13 residues. Per the germline V gene, CDR1 is SGHDT and CDR2 is YYEEEE. The chain is built from TRBV5-6 and TRBJ1-2; possibly TRBD1 for D (5 bases). The sample comprised peripheral blood. The TCR was taken from a woman older than 75 with COVID-19, enrolled during active disease. The CDR3 region is CASSSATVYGYTF. CDR3 nucleotide sequence: TGTGCCAGCAGCTCTGCGACAGTCTATGGCTACACCTTC.